One sample yielded the 12 T cell receptor beta chains listed below, sequenced in a study of long-term antiretroviral therapy in people with HIV. It was version v3.0 of the immunoSEQ assay that was run at survey level. Some clones are missing from TCRdb's copy, which holds only in-frame ones; the method was immunoSEQ multiplex PCR. The data contain 20,000 to 30,000 clones, around four fifths of them seen just once; the ten biggest clones take up roughly 4.6%. The input for sequencing was unsorted PBMCs, taken 3 years after starting antiretroviral therapy. The receptors were sampled from a young man with HIV.

The chain uses TRBV7-3 and TRBJ2-1; D may be TRBD2 (6 bases). Germline loops: CDR1 SGHTA, CDR2 FQGTGA. Trimming stripped 0 bases from V and 3 bases from J, with 6 bases between. This CDR3 contains 14 residues. Here the CDR3 reads CASSLTGLYNEQFF. In DNA form, the CDR3 reads TGTGCCAGCAGCTTAACGGGACTCTACAATGAGCAGTTCTTC.

This clone was detected only once. The chain links TRBV19 to TRBJ1-1; 10 bases fit TRBD1. The CDR3 extends over 16 amino acids. Per germline, CDR1 LNHDA and CDR2 SQIVND (reference sequence). V lost 7 bases to trimming and J lost 3 bases; unmatched junction nucleotides: 11. The CDR3 sequence: CASNTGQGGRYTEAFF. In DNA, the CDR3 is TGTGCCAGTAATACCGGACAGGGGGGAAGGTACACTGAAGCTTTCTTT. The entire variable domain, with the rest obtained from reference TRBV19 and TRBJ1-1, is as follows: DGGITQSPKYLFRKEGQNVTLSCEQNLNHDAMYWYRQDPGQGLRLIYYSQIVNDFQKGDIAEGYSVSREKKESFPLTVTSAQKNPTAFYLCASNTGQGGRYTEAFFGQGTRLTVV.

The CDR3 sequence: CASSNPGHSYEQYF. CDR3 in DNA: TGTGCCAGCAGCAACCCGGGACATTCCTACGAGCAGTACTTC. The V and J genes are TRBV9 and TRBJ2-7; D is perhaps TRBD1 (6 bases). The germline V gene has CDR1 SGDLS and CDR2 YYNGEE. The CDR3 length is 14 residues. V was clipped by 4 bases and J by 1 base, with 12 bases between them.

This chain connects TRBV5-1 to TRBJ1-3; D ambiguous. Germline V gene sequence: CDR1 SGHRS, CDR2 YFSETQ. The V end was cut by 2 bases, the J end by 0 bases, with 9 bases between. This CDR3 spans 15 amino acids. The CDR3 region has the DNA TGCGCCAGCAGCTTCGGTGGCACCTCTGGAAACACCATATATTTT. It translates to CASSFGGTSGNTIYF.

The rearrangement uses TRBV6-5 and TRBJ1-2; D perhaps matches TRBD1 (6 bases). The CDR3 runs 15 residues. Trimming took 6 bases from V and 5 from J, leaving 19 bases between them. Per the germline V gene, CDR1 is MNHEY and CDR2 is SVGAGI. The CDR3 DNA reads TGTGCCAGCAGGTCTCCTCAGGGGTGGGGGTATGGCTACACCTTC. Translating it yields CASRSPQGWGYGYTF.

V is TRBV5-8 and J is TRBJ1-5, with TRBD1 identical over 7 bases. Germline loops: CDR1 SGHTS, CDR2 YDEGEE. CDR3 length equals 15 residues. Trimming removed 5 bases from V and 0 bases from J; junction bases left unmatched: 5. CDR3 nucleotides: TGTGCCAGCAGAGGGACAGATAATAGCAATCAGCCCCAGCATTTT. It encodes CASRGTDNSNQPQHF. Filled out from reference TRBV5-8 and TRBJ1-5, the complete variable domain reads EAGVTQSPTHLIKTRGQQATLRCSPISGHTSVYWYQQALGLGLQFLLWYDEGEERNRGNFPPRFSGRQFPNYSSELNVNALELEDSALYLCASRGTDNSNQPQHFGDGTRLSIL.

The CDR3 sequence is CASSGGGQNEKLFF. CDR3 nucleotide sequence: TGTGCCAGCAGCGGCGGTGGACAGAATGAAAAACTGTTTTTT. This chain connects TRBV9 to TRBJ1-4; D possibly corresponds to TRBD1 (6 bases). V lost 3 bases and J 5 bases, leaving 11 bases between the germline ends. CDR3 length: 14 residues. Germline V gene lookup returns CDR1 SGDLS and CDR2 YYNGEE.

The chain joins TRBV19 to TRBJ1-2, with TRBD1 matching over 11 bases. The germline V gene has CDR1 LNHDA and CDR2 SQIVND (reference sequence). The CDR3 has 14 residues. V trimming: 9 bases; J trimming: 7 bases; junction bases outside the gene matches: 10. DNA of the CDR3: TGTGCCAGCGGACAGGGGGCTTCTGAGGGTGGCTACACCTTC. Amino acid sequence: CASGQGASEGGYTF.

This clone was seen just once. The chain recombines TRBV2 with TRBJ2-1; tentatively, D is TRBD1 or TRBD2 (5 bases each). CDR1 and CDR2 from the germline V gene are SNHLY and FYNNEI. The CDR3 has 13 residues. Trimming cost V 11 bases and J 6 bases, with 17 bases left between them. CDR3 loop: CAAKEGWGNEQFF. The DNA for the CDR3 is TGTGCCGCCAAAGAGGGGTGGGGCAATGAGCAGTTCTTC.

V usage is TRBV14 and J usage is TRBJ2-2; 9 positions agree with TRBD2. Germline trimming cut 6 bases from V and 9 bases from J; bases unmatched to any gene: 5. In germline, CDR1 is SGHDN, CDR2 FVKESK. This CDR3 comprises 13 residues. CDR3 nucleotides: TGTGCCAGCAGGGGACTAGCAGACCGGGAGCTGTTTTTT. Translating gives CASRGLADRELFF.

The chain recombines TRBV6-5 with TRBJ1-1, with D possibly matching TRBD1 (5 bases). Germline CDR1 MNHEY, CDR2 SVGAGI. The CDR3 totals 12 residues. V dropped 1 base and J dropped 12 bases, with 12 bases sitting between them. The CDR3 here is CASSYLDGGTFF. The CDR3 coding sequence is TGTGCCAGCAGTTACTTGGATGGGGGAACTTTCTTT.

The chain recombines TRBV6-5 with TRBJ1-2; no reliable D call. The length of the CDR3 is 15 residues. The V gene's germline CDR1 is MNHEY and CDR2 SVGAGI. V lost 6 bases and J lost 5, with 19 bases in between. CDR3 sequence (DNA): TGTGCCAGCAGCCCCTCCCGGGGATTTTTTTATGGCTACACCTTC. It specifies CASSPSRGFFYGYTF.